The rows below give T cell receptor beta chains drawn from one sample of a study of T cell responses to AZD1222 COVID-19 vaccine. Method: immunoSEQ multiplex PCR; TCRdb's copy keeps in-frame clones and lacks some. The sample includes 69,000 or so clones, 88% of them seen just once. Sequenced material: peripheral blood, taken 28 days after the second dose of the MenACWY control vaccine. These receptors were collected from an adult who received the MenACWY meningococcal vaccine as a control. Each CDR3 is given with its conserved first and last residue. D genes are given only for firm matches. The size field is filled for only some rows; it gives once, few, many or a size class.

d_gene	j_gene	v_gene	abundance	CDR3nt	CDR3aa
NA	TRBJ2-7	TRBV29-1	NA	TGCAGCGTTGCGGGAGACGCCTACGAGCAGTACTTC	CSVAGDAYEQYF
NA	TRBJ1-1	TRBV12-3/TRBV12-4	NA	TGTGCCAGCGTGAGAAACAGTCAAGCTTTCTTT	CASVRNSQAFF
NA	TRBJ2-2	TRBV12-1	NA	TGTGCCAGCCCCAGACTAGCAGGGGGCTTGGGTCGGAACACCGGGGAGCTGTTTTTT	CASPRLAGGLGRNTGELFF
NA	TRBJ1-4	TRBV6-2/TRBV6-3	NA	TGTGCCAGCAGTGACAGGACCCCGGAGGGTGAAAAACTGTTTTTT	CASSDRTPEGEKLFF
TRBD1	TRBJ2-1	TRBV28	NA	TGTGCCAGCAGTTTACAGGGACAGATGCTCTTC	CASSLQGQMLF
NA	TRBJ2-7	TRBV21-1	NA	TGTGCCAGCAGCACTGGGGGGAGACGCCCAGGGTTTGCCTACGAGCAGTACTTC	CASSTGGRRPGFAYEQYF
NA	TRBJ2-5	TRBV11-2	NA	TGTGCCAGCAGCTTCTCAGGGGACCAGGGAGAGACCCAGTACTTC	CASSFSGDQGETQYF
TRBD1	TRBJ2-2	TRBV7-2	NA	TGTGCCAGCAGCTTAGAAGGGGGCGGAGGTGTAGGGGAGCTGTTTTTT	CASSLEGGGGVGELFF
NA	TRBJ2-7	TRBV5-1	NA	TGCGCCAGCAGCTTGAGTGGTAACGAGCAGTACTTC	CASSLSGNEQYF
TRBD1	TRBJ1-2	TRBV10-3	few	TGTGTAGGAAGGGACAGCTCTAACTATGGCTACACCTTC	CVGRDSSNYGYTF
NA	TRBJ2-2	TRBV19	NA	TGTGCCAGTAGGGGCTTTTGGGGGGGGCGAGTCCCGAAAAGCACCGGGGAGCTGTTTTTT	CASRGFWGGRVPKSTGELFF
NA	TRBJ1-1	TRBV21-1	few	TGTGCCAGCAGCAACCGGGACAGGAACACTGAAGCTTTCTTT	CASSNRDRNTEAFF
TRBD2	TRBJ2-1	TRBV28	NA	TGTGCCAGCAGTTTAAGGGAGGGCCTCTTCCCTGAGCAGTTCTTC	CASSLREGLFPEQFF
NA	TRBJ2-7	TRBV11-2	few	TGTGCCAGCAGCCCAAGCTGGAGACTCGCTACCGAGCAGTACTTC	CASSPSWRLATEQYF
NA	TRBJ1-1	TRBV9	NA	TGTGCCAGCAGCCCCCCGACAGACACTGAAGCTTTCTTT	CASSPPTDTEAFF
NA	TRBJ2-2	TRBV5-1	NA	TGCGCCAGCAGCATCCATGGAACGAACACCGGGGAGCTGTTTTTT	CASSIHGTNTGELFF